These 16 T cell receptor beta chains were sequenced from one sample in a study of cytomegalovirus exposure and HLA in healthy donors. Vbeta (60) and Jbeta (13) primers were used in the PCR. Data came from immunoSEQ multiplex PCR; TCRdb stores just in-frame clones and leaves some out. The sample includes 170,000 or so clones, 75% to 85% of them seen just once. The sample consisted of PBMCs. The receptors here all came from a woman aged 45-65 years in good health and CMV-seropositive.

The chain is built from TRBV27 and TRBJ1-5, with D possibly TRBD1 on 5 matching bases. The CDR3 spans 15 residues. V lost 4 bases and J 2 bases, leaving 12 bases between the germline ends. Per the germline V gene, CDR1 is MNHEY and CDR2 is SMNVEV (reference sequence). The CDR3 sequence: CASSSQGYGNQPQHF. The CDR3 nucleotides are TGTGCCAGCAGTTCTCAGGGTTACGGCAATCAGCCCCAGCATTTT.

This clone was counted a single time. The rearrangement links TRBV12-5 to TRBJ2-2; 7 nucleotides match TRBD1. This CDR3 has 12 amino acids. The junction had 2 bases not matched to a gene; V was cut back by 6 bases and J by 7 bases. Germline V gene sequence: CDR1 LGHNT, CDR2 FRNRAP. This CDR3 is CASGRDSGELFF. DNA of the CDR3: TGTGCTAGTGGCAGGGACAGCGGGGAGCTGTTTTTT.

This clone has just one count. The chain is built from TRBV18 and TRBJ2-1; tentative D call: TRBD1 (5 bases). The ends were cut back, 2 bases at V and 7 bases at J, with 12 bases in the middle. Germline CDR1 KGHSH, CDR2 LQKENI. The CDR3 has 14 residues. The CDR3 reads CASSPTQGNNEQFF. CDR3 DNA: TGTGCCAGCTCACCAACCCAGGGTAATAATGAGCAGTTCTTC.

This rearrangement joins TRBV27 to TRBJ1-5, with TRBD1 matching over 11 bases. The CDR3 runs 20 residues. Germline lookup yields CDR1 MNHEY and CDR2 SMNVEV (reference sequence). V trimming: 4 bases; J trimming: 2 bases; junction bases outside the gene matches: 16. CDR3 DNA: TGTGCCAGCAGTTCCCGAGTATTTCCGGGACAGGGGGGAGGCAATCAGCCCCAGCATTTT. Encoded protein: CASSSRVFPGQGGGNQPQHF.

V is TRBV27 and J is TRBJ2-3; 7 positions agree with TRBD1. This CDR3 spans 15 amino acids. CDR1 is MNHEY and CDR2 is SMNVEV in the germline V gene (reference sequence). Germline trimming cut 5 bases from V and 0 bases from J; bases unmatched to any gene: 5. As DNA, the CDR3 is TGTGCCAGCAGTACCTACAGGGGCAGCACAGATACGCAGTATTTT. It specifies CASSTYRGSTDTQYF.

The chain couples TRBV18 to TRBJ2-7; TRBD1 might be the D (5 bases). The V and J ends lost 5 bases and 9 bases respectively, with 14 bases between them. This CDR3 region has 12 residues. Germline V CDR1 and CDR2: KGHSH, LQKENI. The CDR3, as DNA: TGTGCCAGCTCAGCAGGTTCCCAGGGGCAGTACTTC. Translation: CASSAGSQGQYF.

This clone is a singleton in its sample. V and J are TRBV7-8 and TRBJ1-1; 10 nucleotides line up with TRBD1. The CDR3 contains 19 residues. Trimming took 5 bases from V and 0 from J; bases not matched to a gene: 15. Germline CDR1 SGHVS, CDR2 FQNEAQ. CDR3 region: CASSRSGGRDRGMNTEAFF. The CDR3 coding sequence is TGTGCCAGCAGCCGGTCGGGGGGAAGGGACAGGGGAATGAACACTGAAGCTTTCTTT.

Comment on this clone: At one boundary the junction diverges from the germline segment, which might be a read error. The chain combines TRBV7-9 with TRBJ2-1, with D possibly being TRBD2 (6 bases). The CDR3 is 15 residues long. Germline V gene data show CDR1 as SEHNR and CDR2 as FQNEAQ (reference sequence). CDR3 nucleotides: TGTTCCAGCACCATACCACGGGGACTTTACAATGAGCAGTTCTTC. As protein: CSSTIPRGLYNEQFF.

The chain joins TRBV6-5 to TRBJ2-7, with a possible D match to TRBD2 (5 bases). The CDR3 extends over 13 amino acids. Trimming left V 5 bases short and J 0 bases short, with 8 bases between. Germline V gene data show CDR1 as MNHEY and CDR2 as SVGAGI. Here the CDR3 reads CASSRGFSYEQYF. The CDR3 nucleotides read TGTGCCAGCAGTCGGGGATTCTCCTACGAGCAGTACTTC.

The V call is TRBV27, the J call TRBJ2-1; D is ambiguous. The ends were cut back, 7 bases at V and 2 bases at J, with 9 bases in the middle. CDR3 size: 13 residues. Germline loops: CDR1 MNHEY, CDR2 SMNVEV (reference sequence). The CDR3 loop is CASKSEAYNEQFF. The CDR3 DNA reads TGTGCCAGCAAAAGCGAAGCCTACAATGAGCAGTTCTTC.

The chain joins TRBV6-5 to TRBJ2-3, with D maybe TRBD1 (6 bases). Germline V CDR1 and CDR2: MNHEY, SVGAGI. The V end lost 0 bases, the J end lost 1 base, and 11 bases lay between the germline ends. CDR3 length: 16 residues. The CDR3 DNA is TGTGCCAGCAGTTACTCGTCAGGGGCCCGCACAGATACGCAGTATTTT. Translated, it gives CASSYSSGARTDTQYF.

This chain links TRBV4-2 with TRBJ2-2; TRBD1 is a possible D gene (6 bases). Germline-derived CDR1 and CDR2 are LGHNA and YNFKEQ. The V end lost 0 bases, the J end lost 4 bases, and 18 bases lay between the germline ends. The CDR3 consists of 18 residues. CDR3 sequence: CASSQDSDGTLPTGELFF. The CDR3 DNA reads TGTGCCAGCAGCCAAGATAGTGATGGGACACTCCCCACCGGGGAGCTGTTTTTT.

This clone was seen only a few times. This chain connects TRBV7-6 to TRBJ1-4, with D perhaps TRBD1 (6 bases). Germline CDR1 and CDR2: SGHVS and FNYEAQ. The CDR3 has 15 residues. Between the trimmed V and J ends, which lost 1 base and 5 bases, there was a span of 11 bases. The DNA for the CDR3 is TGTGCCAGCAGCTTAGACTGGGGGCAAAATGAAAAACTGTTTTTT. Protein product: CASSLDWGQNEKLFF.

The chain couples TRBV5-4 to TRBJ1-6, with a weak D call TRBD1 (5 bases). The CDR3 covers 15 residues. Germline CDR1 SGHNT, CDR2 YYREEE (reference sequence). V lost 0 bases and J lost 4, with 8 bases in between. The CDR3, as DNA: TGTGCCAGCAGCTTGGGGGGCGCGTATAATTCACCCCTCCACTTT. It is translated as CASSLGGAYNSPLHF.

In its sample, this clone was seen once. The gene calls are TRBV9 and TRBJ2-1; 9 bases map to TRBD2. The CDR3 has 16 residues. Trimming removed 4 bases from V and 4 bases from J; junction bases left unmatched: 9. Looked up from germline, CDR1 is SGDLS and CDR2 is YYNGEE. The CDR3, as DNA: TGTGCCAGCAGCCCCTCGGGCGGGGGGGCTTACAATGAGCAGTTCTTC. Residues: CASSPSGGGAYNEQFF.

The sample holds a few counts of this clone. The rearrangement uses TRBV18 and TRBJ1-5, with 8 positions matching TRBD1. The CDR3 extends over 15 amino acids. V was clipped by 4 bases and J by 6 bases; unmatched bases: 8. CDR1 KGHSH and CDR2 LQKENI come from the germline V gene. CDR3: CASSRGQAGSQPQHF. The CDR3 nucleotides are TGTGCCAGCTCACGGGGACAGGCTGGGAGTCAGCCCCAGCATTTT. The entire variable domain, with the rest obtained from reference TRBV18 and TRBJ1-5, is as follows: NAGVMQNPRHLVRRRGQEARLRCSPMKGHSHVYWYRQLPEEGLKFMVYLQKENIIDESGMPKERFSAEFPKEGPSILRIQQVVRGDSAAYFCASSRGQAGSQPQHFGDGTRLSIL.